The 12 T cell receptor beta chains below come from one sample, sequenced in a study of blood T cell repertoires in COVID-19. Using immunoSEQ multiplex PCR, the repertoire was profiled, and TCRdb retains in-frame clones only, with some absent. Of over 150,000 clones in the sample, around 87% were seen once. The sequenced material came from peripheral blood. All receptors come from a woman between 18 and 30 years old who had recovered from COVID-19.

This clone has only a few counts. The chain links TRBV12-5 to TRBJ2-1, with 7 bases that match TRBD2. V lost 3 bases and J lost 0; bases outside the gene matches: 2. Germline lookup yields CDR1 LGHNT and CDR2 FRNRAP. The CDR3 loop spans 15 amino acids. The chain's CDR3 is CASGLERGSYNEQFF. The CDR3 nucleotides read TGTGCTAGTGGTTTAGAGCGGGGCTCCTACAATGAGCAGTTCTTC.

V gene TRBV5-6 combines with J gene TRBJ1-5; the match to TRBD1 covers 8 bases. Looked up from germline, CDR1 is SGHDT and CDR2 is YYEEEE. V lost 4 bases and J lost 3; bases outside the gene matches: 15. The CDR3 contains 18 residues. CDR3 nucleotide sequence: TGTGCCAGCAGCAGGGAGGGTAGGACAGGGATTTTCAATCAGCCCCAGCATTTT. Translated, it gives CASSREGRTGIFNQPQHF.

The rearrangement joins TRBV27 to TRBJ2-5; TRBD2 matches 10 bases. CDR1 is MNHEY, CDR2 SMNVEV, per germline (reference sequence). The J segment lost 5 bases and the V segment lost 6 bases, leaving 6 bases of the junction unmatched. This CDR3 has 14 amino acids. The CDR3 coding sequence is TGTGCCAGCAGGCCACTAGCGGGGTTGGAGACCCAGTACTTC. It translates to CASRPLAGLETQYF.

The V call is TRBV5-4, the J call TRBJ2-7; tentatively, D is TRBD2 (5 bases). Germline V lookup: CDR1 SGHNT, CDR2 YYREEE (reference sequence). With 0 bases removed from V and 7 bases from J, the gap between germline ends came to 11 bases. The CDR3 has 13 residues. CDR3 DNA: TGTGCCAGCAGCTTGGACCGGAGAGGGGAGCAGTACTTC. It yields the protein CASSLDRRGEQYF.

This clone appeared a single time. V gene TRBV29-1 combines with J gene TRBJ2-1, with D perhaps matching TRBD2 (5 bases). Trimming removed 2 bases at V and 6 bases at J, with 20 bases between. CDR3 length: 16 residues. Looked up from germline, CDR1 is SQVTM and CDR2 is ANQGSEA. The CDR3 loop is CSVESWNGILSNEQFF. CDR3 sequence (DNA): TGCAGCGTTGAAAGCTGGAACGGGATCCTATCCAATGAGCAGTTCTTC.

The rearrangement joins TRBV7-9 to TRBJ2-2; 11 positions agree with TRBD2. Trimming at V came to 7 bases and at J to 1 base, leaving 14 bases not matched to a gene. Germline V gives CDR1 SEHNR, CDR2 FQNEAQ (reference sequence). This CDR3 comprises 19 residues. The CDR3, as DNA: TGTGCCAGCACCATATACGGGACTAGCGGAGGGAAGAACACCGGGGAGCTGTTTTTT. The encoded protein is CASTIYGTSGGKNTGELFF.

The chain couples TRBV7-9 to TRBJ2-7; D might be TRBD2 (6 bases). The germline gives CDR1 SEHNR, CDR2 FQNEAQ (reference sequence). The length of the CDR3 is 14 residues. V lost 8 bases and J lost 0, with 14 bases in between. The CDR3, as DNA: TGTGCCAGCTCAGCGGGCCTTAGCTCCTACGAGCAGTACGTC. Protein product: CASSAGLSSYEQYV.

The CDR3 protein is CASTEDTNEKLFF. DNA of the CDR3: TGCGCCAGCACGGAGGACACTAATGAAAAACTGTTTTTT. V is TRBV4-1 and J is TRBJ1-4; D is undetermined. The CDR3 totals 13 residues. Germline lookup yields CDR1 MGHRA and CDR2 YSYEKL. The V end lost 7 bases, the J end lost 2 bases, and 8 bases lay between the germline ends.

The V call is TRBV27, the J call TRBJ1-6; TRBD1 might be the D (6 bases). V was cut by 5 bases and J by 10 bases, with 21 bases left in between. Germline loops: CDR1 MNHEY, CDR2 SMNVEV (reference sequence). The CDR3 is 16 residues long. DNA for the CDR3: TGTGCCAGCAGTACCGCTGGGGGCAGCAAGAACTCACCCCTCCACTTT. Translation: CASSTAGGSKNSPLHF.

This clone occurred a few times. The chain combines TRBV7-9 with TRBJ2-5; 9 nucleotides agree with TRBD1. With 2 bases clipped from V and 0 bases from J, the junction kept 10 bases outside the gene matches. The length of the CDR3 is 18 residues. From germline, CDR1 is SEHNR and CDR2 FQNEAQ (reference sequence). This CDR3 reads CASSLFPRQGGYQETQYF. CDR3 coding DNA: TGTGCCAGCAGCTTATTCCCCAGACAGGGGGGGTACCAAGAGACCCAGTACTTC. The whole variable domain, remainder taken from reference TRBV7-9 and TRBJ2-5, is DTGVSQNPRHKITKRGQNVTFRCDPISEHNRLYWYRQTLGQGPEFLTYFQNEAQLEKSRLLSDRFSAERPKGSFSTLEIQRTEQGDSAMYLCASSLFPRQGGYQETQYFGPGTRLLVL.

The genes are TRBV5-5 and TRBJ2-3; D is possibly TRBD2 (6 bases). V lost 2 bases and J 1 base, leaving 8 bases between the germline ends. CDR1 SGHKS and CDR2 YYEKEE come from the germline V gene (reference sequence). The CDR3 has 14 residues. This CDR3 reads CASSFRLGTDTQYF. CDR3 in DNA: TGTGCCAGCAGCTTCAGACTAGGCACAGATACGCAGTATTTT. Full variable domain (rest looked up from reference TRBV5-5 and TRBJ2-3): DAGVTQSPTHLIKTRGQQVTLRCSPISGHKSVSWYQQVLGQGPQFIFQYYEKEERGRGNFPDRFSARQFPNYSSELNVNALLLGDSALYLCASSFRLGTDTQYFGPGTRLTVL.

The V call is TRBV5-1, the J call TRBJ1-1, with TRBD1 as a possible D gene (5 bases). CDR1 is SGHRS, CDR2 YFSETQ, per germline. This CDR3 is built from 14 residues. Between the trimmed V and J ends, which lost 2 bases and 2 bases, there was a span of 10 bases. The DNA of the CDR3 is TGCGCCAGCAGCTTCGGGGGGGAAAACACTGAAGCTTTCTTT. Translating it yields CASSFGGENTEAFF.